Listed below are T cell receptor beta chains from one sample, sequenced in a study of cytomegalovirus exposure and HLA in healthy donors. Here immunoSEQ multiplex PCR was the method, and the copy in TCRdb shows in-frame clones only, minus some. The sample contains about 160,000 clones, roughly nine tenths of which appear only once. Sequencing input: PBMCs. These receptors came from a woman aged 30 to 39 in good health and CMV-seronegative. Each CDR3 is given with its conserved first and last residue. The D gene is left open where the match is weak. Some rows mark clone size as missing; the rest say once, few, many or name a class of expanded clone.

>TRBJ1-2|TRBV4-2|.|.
TGTGCCAGCAGCCAAGATAGAGCTAACTATGGCTACACCTTC
CASSQDRANYGYTF
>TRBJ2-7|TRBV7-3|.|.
TGTGCCAGCAGCCCGCAGGACTCCTACGAGCAGTACTTC
CASSPQDSYEQYF
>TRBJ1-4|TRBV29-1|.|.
TGCAGCGTTCAGGAGGTTAATGAAAAACTGTTTTTT
CSVQEVNEKLFF
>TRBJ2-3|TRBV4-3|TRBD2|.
TGCGCCAGCAGCCAATATTCCTCGGGGGGTACGCAGTATTTT
CASSQYSSGGTQYF
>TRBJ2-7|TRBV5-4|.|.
TGTGCCAGCAGCTTGGCGGGGACAGCGCGGGAGTATGAGCAGTACTTC
CASSLAGTAREYEQYF
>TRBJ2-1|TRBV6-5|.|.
TGTGCCAGCAGAGGGGATAAGGATGAGCAGTTCTTC
CASRGDKDEQFF
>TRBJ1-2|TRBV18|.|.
TGTGCCAGCTCCAACAACAACTATGGCTACACCTTC
CASSNNNYGYTF
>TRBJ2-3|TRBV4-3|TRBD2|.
TGCGCCAGCAGCCAAGATACGGGGGGGAGGAGGGATACGCAGTATTTT
CASSQDTGGRRDTQYF
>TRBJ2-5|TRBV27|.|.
TGTGCCAGCAGAGAACACAGAGGGGGCCAAGAGACCCAGTACTTC
CASREHRGGQETQYF
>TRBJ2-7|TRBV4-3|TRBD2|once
TGCGCCAGCAGCCAAGTCGGAGGGAGGGTCTACGAGCAGTACTTC
CASSQVGGRVYEQYF